This entry concerns a single T cell receptor beta chain. Its matching antigen is unknown. The entry originates in a study of T cells and Merkel cell carcinoma outcomes. General study results and limits: In Merkel cell carcinoma, repertoire and T-cell density reportedly predicted outcomes.

CDR1 is SGHTA and CDR2 is FQGNSA in the germline V gene. J was trimmed by 5 bases and V by 4 bases; bases with no gene match: 3. The CDR3 sequence is 14 residues long. The method was immunoSEQ multiplex PCR; TCRdb's version includes in-frame clones alone and lacks a portion of them. The sample consists of 500 to 550 clones, around nine tenths of them appearing once. Material: tumor tissue from Merkel cell carcinoma. The source of this sequence is a human donor with Merkel cell carcinoma. This sequence joins TRBV7-2 and TRBJ2-3, with TRBD2 matching 10 bases. CDR3 sequence reads: CASSSRLAGDTQYF. DNA of the CDR3: TGTGCCAGCAGCTCCCGACTAGCGGGAGATACGCAGTATTTT. Full variable domain (rest looked up from reference TRBV7-2 and TRBJ2-3): GAGVSQSPSNKVTEKGKDVELRCDPISGHTALYWYRQSLGQGLEFLIYFQGNSAPDKSGLPSDRFSAERTGGSVSTLTIQRTQQEDSAVYLCASSSRLAGDTQYFGPGTRLTVL.